The sequence of this TCR beta chain was determined in a study of blood T cell repertoires in COVID-19 (dated by TCRdb to 2018 to 2020). Notes on the research overall: The collaborator samples originated in the United States, Italy and Spain and spanned the acute and convalescent phases of COVID-19. The prospective study material was composed of cDNA or gDNA derived from T cells, B-cell-depleted T cells, or PBMCs. Deeply sampled blood TCRbeta repertoires from subjects exposed to, actively infected with, or recovered from COVID-19 were included in the dataset. The repertoires were released in a freely available public database intended as a resource for research on the immune response to SARS-CoV-2. Samples came from the ongoing ImmuneRACE study (first 160 participants) plus 1,254 subjects from 6 global collaborators. Sample metadata almost always included a de-identified subject ID, COVID-19 status, age in years and sex. HLA class I and class II types, where available, came from metadata supplied by the sample provider rather than from assay-based typing. Here is what the overall study found, with its caveats: Clinical and demographic metadata were provided uncurated, with the amount varying by source and participant.

Each collaborating institution followed its own protocols to collect whole blood in K2EDTA tubes. For TCRbeta analysis, collaborators shipped samples as frozen whole blood, isolated PBMCs, or DNA extracted from either of those sample types. TCRbeta CDR3 regions were amplified from genomic DNA by means of the immunoSEQ Assay, a bias-controlled multiplex PCR. For the original study's pipeline: Nucleated cell counts per sample were estimated from amplification of reference gene primers within the assay. To quantify the absolute abundance of each unique TCRbeta CDR3 rearrangement, sequence reads were collapsed and filtered. For each sample, productive Simpson clonality was calculated as the square root of Simpson's diversity index over productive rearrangements. TCRdb obtained this table from immuneACCESS and retained in-frame rearrangements with V and J assigned. These tables miss some clones; where compared with another copy, unresolved V genes account for less than half of the shortfall, and the remainder is unexplained. The V and J calls and clone size come from that table; D and trimming were worked out from the DNA. The sample table contains 200,000 to 250,000 clones; only one count was recorded for 60% to 85% of them. The top ten hold less than 7% of the sample.

Concerning this clone itself: The specificity of this receptor is unknown. It has no much larger one-base neighbor in the sample; base qualities were not kept.

CDR1 LNHDA and CDR2 SQIVND were looked up in the germline V gene (reference sequence). Measured from the cysteine to the phenylalanine, the CDR3 is 15 residues long. The retained sequence is limited to the CDR3, 45 bases, with the frame set at the first base. Trimming costs V 8 bases and J 2 bases, and their ends lie 15 bases apart. The source of this sequence is a woman in her 70s with acute or convalescent COVID-19. The rearranged segments are TRBV19 and TRBJ2-2; TRBD1 is possibly the D segment (6 matching bases). Sequenced input: peripheral blood. The sequenced DNA: TGTGCCAGTCTTCCGGGACACGTTAACACCGGGGAGCTGTTTTTT. The resulting protein is CASLPGHVNTGELFF.